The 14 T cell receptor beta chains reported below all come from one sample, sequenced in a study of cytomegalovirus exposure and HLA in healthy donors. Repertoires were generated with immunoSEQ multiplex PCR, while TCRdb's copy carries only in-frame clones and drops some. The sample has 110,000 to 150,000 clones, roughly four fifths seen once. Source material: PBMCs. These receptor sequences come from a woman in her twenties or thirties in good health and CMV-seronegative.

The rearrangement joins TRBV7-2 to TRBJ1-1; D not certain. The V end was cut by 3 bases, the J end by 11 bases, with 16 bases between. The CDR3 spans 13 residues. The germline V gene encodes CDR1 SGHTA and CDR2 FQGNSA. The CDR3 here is CASSFSSNSDAFF. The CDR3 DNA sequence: TGTGCCAGCAGCTTTAGCTCAAATTCGGATGCTTTCTTT.

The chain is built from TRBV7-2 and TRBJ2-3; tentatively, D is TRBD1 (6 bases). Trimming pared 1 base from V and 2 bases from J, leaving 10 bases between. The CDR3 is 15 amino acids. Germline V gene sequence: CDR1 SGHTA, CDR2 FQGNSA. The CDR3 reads CASSLGQGITDTQYF. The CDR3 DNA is TGTGCCAGCAGCTTAGGGCAGGGGATCACAGATACGCAGTATTTT.

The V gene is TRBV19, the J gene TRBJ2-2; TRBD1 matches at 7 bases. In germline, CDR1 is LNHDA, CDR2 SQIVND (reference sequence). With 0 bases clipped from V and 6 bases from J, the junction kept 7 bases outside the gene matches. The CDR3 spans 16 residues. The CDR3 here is CASSIDKRTGSGELFF. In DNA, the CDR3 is TGTGCCAGTAGTATAGATAAGAGGACAGGTTCCGGGGAGCTGTTTTTT.

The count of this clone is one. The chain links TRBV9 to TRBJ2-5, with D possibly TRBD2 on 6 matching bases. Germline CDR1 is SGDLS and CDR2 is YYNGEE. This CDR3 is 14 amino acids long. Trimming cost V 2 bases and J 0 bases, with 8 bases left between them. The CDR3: CASSVGDYQETQYF. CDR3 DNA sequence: TGTGCCAGCAGCGTGGGGGACTACCAAGAGACCCAGTACTTC.

The CDR3 protein is CASSLQPDDQGEQYF. Here the CDR3 DNA reads TGTGCCAGCAGCTTACAACCAGACGATCAGGGAGAGCAGTACTTC. The chain carries TRBV11-2 and TRBJ2-7, with D possibly TRBD1 on 5 matching bases. CDR1 is SGHAT and CDR2 is FQNNGV in the germline V gene. Trimming took off 2 bases at V and 7 bases at J, with 18 bases between the two ends. The CDR3 runs 15 residues. The full variable domain, with the rest looked up from reference TRBV11-2 and TRBJ2-7, is EAGVAQSPRYKIIEKRQSVAFWCNPISGHATLYWYQQILGQGPKLLIQFQNNGVVDDSQLPKDRFSAERLKGVDSTLKIQPAKLEDSAVYLCASSLQPDDQGEQYFGPGTRLTVT.

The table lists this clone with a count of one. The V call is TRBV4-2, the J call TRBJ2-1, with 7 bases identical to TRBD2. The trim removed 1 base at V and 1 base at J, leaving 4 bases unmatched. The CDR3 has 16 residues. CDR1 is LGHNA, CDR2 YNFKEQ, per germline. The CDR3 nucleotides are TGTGCCAGCAGCCAAGTTGGCGGGGGATCCTACAATGAGCAGTTCTTC. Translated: CASSQVGGGSYNEQFF.

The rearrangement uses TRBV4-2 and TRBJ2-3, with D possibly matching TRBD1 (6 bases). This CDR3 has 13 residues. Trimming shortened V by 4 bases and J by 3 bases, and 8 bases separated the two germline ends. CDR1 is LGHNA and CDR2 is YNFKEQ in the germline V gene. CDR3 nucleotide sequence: TGTGCCAGCAGCCCGGGACATACAGATACGCAGTATTTT. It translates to CASSPGHTDTQYF.

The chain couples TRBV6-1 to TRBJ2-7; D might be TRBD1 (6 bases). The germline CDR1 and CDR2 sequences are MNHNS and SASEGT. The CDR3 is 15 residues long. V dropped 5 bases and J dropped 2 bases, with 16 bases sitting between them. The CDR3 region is CASSPRTVETYEQYF. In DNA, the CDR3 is TGTGCCAGCAGTCCTCGGACAGTCGAGACCTACGAGCAGTACTTC.

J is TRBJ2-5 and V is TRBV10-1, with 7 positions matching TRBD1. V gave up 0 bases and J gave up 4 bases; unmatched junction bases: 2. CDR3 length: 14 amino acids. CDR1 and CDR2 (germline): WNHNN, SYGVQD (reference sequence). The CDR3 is CASSESDRVETQYF. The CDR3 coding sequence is TGCGCCAGCAGTGAGTCTGACAGGGTAGAGACCCAGTACTTC.

The CDR3 is CASSEDDRGAFF. The CDR3 DNA sequence: TGTGCCAGCAGTGAAGACGACAGGGGAGCTTTCTTT. The chain links TRBV6-1 to TRBJ1-1; 8 bases align to TRBD1. Germline assignment: CDR1 MNHNS and CDR2 SASEGT. The V gene end was trimmed by 1 base and the J gene end by 10 bases; junction bases not matched to a gene: 2. This CDR3 contains 12 residues.

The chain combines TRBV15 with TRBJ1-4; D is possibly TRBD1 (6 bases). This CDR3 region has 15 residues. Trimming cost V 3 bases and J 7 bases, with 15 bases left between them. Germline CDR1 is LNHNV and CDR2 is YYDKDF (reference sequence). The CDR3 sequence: CATSREGGLGEKLFF. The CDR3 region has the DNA TGTGCCACCAGCAGGGAAGGGGGTCTTGGTGAAAAACTGTTTTTT.

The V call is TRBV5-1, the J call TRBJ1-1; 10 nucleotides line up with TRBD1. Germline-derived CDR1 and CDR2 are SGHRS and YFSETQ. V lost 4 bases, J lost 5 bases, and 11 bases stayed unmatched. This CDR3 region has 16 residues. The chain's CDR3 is CASSGGDRGAGTEAFF. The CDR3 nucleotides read TGCGCCAGCAGCGGGGGGGACAGGGGAGCGGGAACTGAAGCTTTCTTT.

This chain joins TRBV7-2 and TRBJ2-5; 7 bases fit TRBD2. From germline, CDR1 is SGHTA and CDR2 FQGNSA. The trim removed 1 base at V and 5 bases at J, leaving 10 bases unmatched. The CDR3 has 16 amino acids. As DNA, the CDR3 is TGTGCCAGCAGCTTAGTGGCATATGCGGGGGTGGAGACCCAGTACTTC. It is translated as CASSLVAYAGVETQYF.

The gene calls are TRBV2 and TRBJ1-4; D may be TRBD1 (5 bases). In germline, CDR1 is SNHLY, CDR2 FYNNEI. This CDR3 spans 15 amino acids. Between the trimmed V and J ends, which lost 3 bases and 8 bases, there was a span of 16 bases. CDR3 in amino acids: CASSERPQGGEKLFF. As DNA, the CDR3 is TGTGCCAGCAGTGAGCGCCCTCAGGGAGGGGAAAAACTGTTTTTT.